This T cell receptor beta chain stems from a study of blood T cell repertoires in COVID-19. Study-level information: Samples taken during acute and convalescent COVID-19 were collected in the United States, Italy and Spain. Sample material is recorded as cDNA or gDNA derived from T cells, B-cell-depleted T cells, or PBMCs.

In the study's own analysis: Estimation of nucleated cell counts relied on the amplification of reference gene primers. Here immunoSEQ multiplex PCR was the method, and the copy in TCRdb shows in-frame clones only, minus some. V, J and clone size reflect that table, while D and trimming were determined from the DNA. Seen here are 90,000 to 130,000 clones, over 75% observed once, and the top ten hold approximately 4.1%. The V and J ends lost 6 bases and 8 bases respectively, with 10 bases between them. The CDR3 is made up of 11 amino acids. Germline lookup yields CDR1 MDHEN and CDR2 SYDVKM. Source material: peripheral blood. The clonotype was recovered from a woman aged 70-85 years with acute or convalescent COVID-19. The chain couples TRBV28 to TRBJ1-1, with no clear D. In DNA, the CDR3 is TGTGCCAGCAGACTCTTGAACGAAGCTTTCTTT. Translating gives CASRLLNEAFF.